The clone carrying this TCR beta chain was seen many times. Its matching antigen is unknown. The data were taken from a study of T cells in Graves' hyperthyroidism and ophthalmopathy. Study conclusions and caveats: Blood also showed most of the thyroid clonotypes that were expanded above 0.001.

The CDR3 covers 13 residues. Germline V gives CDR1 GTSNPN, CDR2 SVGIG (reference sequence). V dropped 0 bases and J dropped 7 bases, with 9 bases sitting between them. RNA transcripts yielded amplified TCR beta CDR3 regions. The HTBI set primed first-round TCR CDR3 RT-PCR. MiXCR, run by TCRdb on the multiplex PCR reads, gives a single entry per CDR3 protein. The data contain 500,000 to 750,000 distinct CDR3 sequences, around 45% of them seen just once; the ten biggest clones take up around 7.7%. The definition of stable Graves' hyperthyroidism was no ophthalmopathy progression within 18 months. Hyperthyroidism patients were newly diagnosed, had disease duration under 2 months, and were aged 18 to 65 years. Patients were excluded for uncontrolled infection, other autoimmune disease, pregnancy or lactation.

This receptor was obtained from a young woman with Graves' hyperthyroidism. The chain has TRBV30 and TRBJ1-4; D unclear. The sequencing sample was made of peripheral blood or thyroid tissue (not recorded which). The CDR3 DNA sequence: TGTGCCTGGAGTGTAGACGGGAGTGAAAAACTGTTTTTT. It yields the protein CAWSVDGSEKLFF.